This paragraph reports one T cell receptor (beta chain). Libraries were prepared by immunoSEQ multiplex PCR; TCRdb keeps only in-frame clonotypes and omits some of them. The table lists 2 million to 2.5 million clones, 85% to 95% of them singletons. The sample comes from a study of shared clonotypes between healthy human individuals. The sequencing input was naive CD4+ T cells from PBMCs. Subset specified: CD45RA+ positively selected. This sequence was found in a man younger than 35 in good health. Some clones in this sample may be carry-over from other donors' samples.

Written as DNA, the CDR3 is TGTGCCAGCAGCCCTAACCCCACCCCAGATACGCAGTATTTT. It yields the protein CASSPNPTPDTQYF. The chain joins TRBV9 to TRBJ2-3, with D unclear. The CDR3 loop spans 14 amino acids. Germline lookup yields CDR1 SGDLS and CDR2 YYNGEE. Trimming stripped 4 bases from V and 4 bases from J, with 13 bases between.